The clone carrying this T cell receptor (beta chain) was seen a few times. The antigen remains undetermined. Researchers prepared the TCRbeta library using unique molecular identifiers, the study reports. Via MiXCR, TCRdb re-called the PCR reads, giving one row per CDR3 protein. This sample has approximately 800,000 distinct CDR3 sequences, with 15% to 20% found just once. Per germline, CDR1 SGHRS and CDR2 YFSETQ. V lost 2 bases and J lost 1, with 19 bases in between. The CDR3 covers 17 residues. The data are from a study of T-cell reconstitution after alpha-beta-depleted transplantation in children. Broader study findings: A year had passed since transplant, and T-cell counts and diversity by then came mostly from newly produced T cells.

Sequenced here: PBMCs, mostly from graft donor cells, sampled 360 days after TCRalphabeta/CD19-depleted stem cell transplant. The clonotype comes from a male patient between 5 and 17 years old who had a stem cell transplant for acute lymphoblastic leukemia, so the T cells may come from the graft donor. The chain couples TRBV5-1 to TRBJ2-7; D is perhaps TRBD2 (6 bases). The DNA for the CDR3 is TGCGCCAGCAGCTTTTTCCTGTATCAGGGAGGATCCTACGAGCAGTACTTC. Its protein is CASSFFLYQGGSYEQYF.